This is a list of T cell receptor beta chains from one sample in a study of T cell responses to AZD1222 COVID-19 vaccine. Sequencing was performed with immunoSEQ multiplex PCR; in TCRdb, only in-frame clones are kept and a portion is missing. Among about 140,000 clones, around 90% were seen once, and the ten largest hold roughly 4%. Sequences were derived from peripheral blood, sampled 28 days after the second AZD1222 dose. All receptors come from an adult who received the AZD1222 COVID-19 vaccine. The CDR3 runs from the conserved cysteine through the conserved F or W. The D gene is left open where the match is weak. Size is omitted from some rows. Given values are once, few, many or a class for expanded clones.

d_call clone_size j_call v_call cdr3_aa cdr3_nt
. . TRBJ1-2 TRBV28 CASGTRQWELLYGYTF TGTGCCAGCGGAACCCGCCAGTGGGAGCTTTTGTATGGCTACACCTTC
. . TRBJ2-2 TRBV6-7 CASTVVGNTTNTGELFF TGTGCCAGCACTGTGGTGGGAAATACAACGAACACCGGGGAGCTGTTTTTT
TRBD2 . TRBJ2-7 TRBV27 CASRPRPLAGVQYF TGTGCCAGCAGGCCCAGACCACTAGCGGGAGTGCAGTACTTC
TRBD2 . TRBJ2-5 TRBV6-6 CASSYSIGRGGETQYF TGTGCCAGCAGTTACTCAATCGGGAGGGGAGGGGAGACCCAGTACTTC
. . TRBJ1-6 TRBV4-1 CASSQGQDRENSPLHF TGCGCCAGCAGCCAAGGACAGGACAGAGAGAATTCACCCCTCCACTTT
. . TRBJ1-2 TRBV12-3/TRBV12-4 CASSSSGGGYTF TGTGCCAGCAGTTCCTCCGGGGGTGGCTACACCTTC
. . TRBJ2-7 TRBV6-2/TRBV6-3 CASSYRGYEQYF TGTGCCAGCAGTTACAGGGGCTACGAGCAGTACTTC
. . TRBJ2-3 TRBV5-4 CASSSMFGDTDTQYF TGTGCCAGCAGCTCGATGTTCGGCGACACAGATACGCAGTATTTT
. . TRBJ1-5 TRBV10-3 CATSDGGGHNQPQHF TGTGCCACCAGCGACGGAGGGGGTCACAATCAGCCCCAGCATTTT
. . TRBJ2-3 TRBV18 CASSPRNRQSTDTQYF TGTGCCAGCTCACCACGCAACCGACAGTCCACAGATACGCAGTATTTT
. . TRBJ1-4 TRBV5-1 CASFRDPSTNEKLFF TGCGCCAGCTTCCGGGACCCCTCAACTAATGAAAAACTGTTTTTT
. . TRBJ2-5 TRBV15 CATSRDLEYQETQYF TGTGCCACCAGCAGAGATTTGGAGTACCAAGAGACCCAGTACTTC
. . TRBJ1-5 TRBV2 CASTYVIHQPQHF TGTGCCAGCACGTACGTGATCCATCAGCCCCAGCATTTT
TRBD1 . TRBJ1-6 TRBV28 CASRGLTGDSPLHF TGTGCCAGCAGGGGTTTAACAGGGGATTCACCCCTCCACTTT
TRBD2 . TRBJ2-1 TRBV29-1 CSVEGLSSGRALYNEQFF TGCAGCGTTGAAGGATTGTCTAGCGGGAGGGCCCTGTACAATGAGCAGTTCTTC
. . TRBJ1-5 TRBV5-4 CASSFHYYPRQPGSNQPQHF TGTGCCAGCAGCTTTCATTACTATCCCCGACAGCCAGGTAGCAATCAGCCCCAGCATTTT
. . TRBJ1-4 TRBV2 CASLLVAGRPAKLFF TGTGCCAGCCTCCTCGTCGCAGGCCGCCCGGCAAAACTGTTTTTT
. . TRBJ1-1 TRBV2 CASRAKEAVTEAFF TGTGCCAGCAGGGCGAAGGAGGCCGTGACTGAAGCTTTCTTT
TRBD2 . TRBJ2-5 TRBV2 CASRRDGGVQETQYF TGTGCCAGCAGAAGGGACGGGGGGGTTCAAGAGACCCAGTACTTC
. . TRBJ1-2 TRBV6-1 CASSELVEGVYGYTF TGTGCCAGCAGTGAACTCGTAGAGGGGGTATATGGCTACACCTTC
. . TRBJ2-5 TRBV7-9 CASSLAAGAQETQYF TGTGCCAGCAGCTTAGCGGCTGGGGCCCAAGAGACCCAGTACTTC
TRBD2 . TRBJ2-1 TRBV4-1 CASSPVGGVSYNEQFF TGCGCCAGCAGCCCTGTGGGGGGGGTCTCCTACAATGAGCAGTTCTTC
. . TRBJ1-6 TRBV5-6 CASTQWIYNSPLHF TGTGCCAGCACCCAATGGATCTATAATTCACCCCTCCACTTT
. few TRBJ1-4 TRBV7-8 CASSQGSATNEKLFF TGTGCCAGCAGCCAAGGGTCCGCAACTAATGAAAAACTGTTTTTT
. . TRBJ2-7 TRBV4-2 CASSPLISYEQYF TGTGCCAGCAGCCCCCTCATCTCCTACGAGCAGTACTTC
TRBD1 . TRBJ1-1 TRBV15 CATSRVRQGTEAFF TGTGCCACCAGCAGAGTTCGACAGGGAACTGAAGCTTTCTTT
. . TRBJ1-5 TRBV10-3 CAIRASGGGNQPQHF TGTGCCATCAGGGCTTCTGGAGGGGGGAATCAGCCCCAGCATTTT
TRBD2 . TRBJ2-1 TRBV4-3 CASSQDPPGGPHEQFF TGCGCCAGCAGCCAAGATCCCCCGGGAGGGCCTCATGAGCAGTTCTTC
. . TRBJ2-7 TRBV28 CASSLLDTSYEQYF TGTGCCAGCAGTTTACTGGACACCTCCTACGAGCAGTACTTC
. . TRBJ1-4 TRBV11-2 CASSFRGGNEKLFF TGTGCCAGCAGCTTTAGGGGCGGAAATGAAAAACTGTTTTTT
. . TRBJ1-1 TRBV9 CASSPHEGSTEAFF TGTGCCAGCAGCCCTCACGAGGGGAGCACTGAAGCTTTCTTT
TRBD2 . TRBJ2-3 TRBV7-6 CASSPTSGGADTQYF TGTGCCAGCAGCCCCACCAGCGGGGGGGCAGATACGCAGTATTTT
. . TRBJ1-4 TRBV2 CASFGENEKLFF TGTGCCAGCTTTGGGGAAAATGAAAAACTGTTTTTT
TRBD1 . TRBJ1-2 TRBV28 CASSSGTAHRGGYTF TGTGCCAGCAGTTCGGGGACAGCACATAGGGGTGGCTACACCTTC
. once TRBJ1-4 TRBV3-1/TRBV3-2 CASSHSGKLFF TGTGCCAGCAGCCACTCTGGAAAACTGTTTTTT
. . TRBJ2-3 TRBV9 CASSVGADTQYF TGTGCCAGCAGCGTGGGGGCAGATACGCAGTATTTT
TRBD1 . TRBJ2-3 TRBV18 CASSSNRGSTDTQYF TGTGCCAGCTCATCTAACAGGGGGAGCACAGATACGCAGTATTTT
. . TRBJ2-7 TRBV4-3 CASSHQTDLAYEQYF TGCGCCAGCAGCCACCAAACGGACCTGGCCTACGAGCAGTACTTC
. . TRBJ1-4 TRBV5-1 CASREGGPSEKLFF TGCGCCAGCAGAGAGGGTGGGCCCTCGGAAAAACTGTTTTTT
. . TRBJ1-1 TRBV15 CATSRDLVGTEAFF TGTGCCACCAGCAGAGATCTGGTGGGGACTGAAGCTTTCTTT
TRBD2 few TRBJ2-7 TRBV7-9 CASSPRGVPYEQYF TGTGCCAGCAGCCCCCGGGGGGTCCCCTACGAGCAGTACTTC
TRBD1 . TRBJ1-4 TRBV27 CASSLDRAREKLFF TGTGCCAGCAGTTTAGACAGGGCGCGGGAAAAACTGTTTTTT
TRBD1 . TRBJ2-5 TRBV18 CASSNRDRGRETQYF TGTGCCAGCTCAAACCGGGACAGGGGCAGGGAGACCCAGTACTTC
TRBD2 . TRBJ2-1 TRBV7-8 CASNKREGYNEQFF TGTGCCAGCAACAAGCGGGAGGGCTACAATGAGCAGTTCTTC
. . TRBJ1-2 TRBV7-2 CASSRFPGTAGGYTF TGTGCCAGCAGCCGTTTCCCGGGAACGGCGGGTGGCTACACCTTC
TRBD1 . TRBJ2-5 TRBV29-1 CSVDATRDRYQETQYF TGCAGCGTTGATGCTACCCGGGACAGGTACCAAGAGACCCAGTACTTC
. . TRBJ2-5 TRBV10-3 CAISESSQVWETQYF TGTGCCATCAGTGAGTCGAGTCAGGTGTGGGAGACCCAGTACTTC
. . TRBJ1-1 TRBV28 CASTRVGAEAFF TGTGCCAGCACCCGGGTGGGGGCTGAAGCTTTCTTT
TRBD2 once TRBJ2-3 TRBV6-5 CASMTTSEDTQYF TGTGCCAGCATGACGACTAGCGAGGATACGCAGTATTTT
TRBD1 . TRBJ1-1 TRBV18 CASSQARDRPRGDTEAFF TGTGCCAGCTCACAAGCTCGGGACAGGCCGCGTGGGGACACTGAAGCTTTCTTT
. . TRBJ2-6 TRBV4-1 CASSPEYDTGANVLTF TGCGCCAGCAGCCCGGAGTACGATACCGGGGCCAACGTCCTGACTTTC